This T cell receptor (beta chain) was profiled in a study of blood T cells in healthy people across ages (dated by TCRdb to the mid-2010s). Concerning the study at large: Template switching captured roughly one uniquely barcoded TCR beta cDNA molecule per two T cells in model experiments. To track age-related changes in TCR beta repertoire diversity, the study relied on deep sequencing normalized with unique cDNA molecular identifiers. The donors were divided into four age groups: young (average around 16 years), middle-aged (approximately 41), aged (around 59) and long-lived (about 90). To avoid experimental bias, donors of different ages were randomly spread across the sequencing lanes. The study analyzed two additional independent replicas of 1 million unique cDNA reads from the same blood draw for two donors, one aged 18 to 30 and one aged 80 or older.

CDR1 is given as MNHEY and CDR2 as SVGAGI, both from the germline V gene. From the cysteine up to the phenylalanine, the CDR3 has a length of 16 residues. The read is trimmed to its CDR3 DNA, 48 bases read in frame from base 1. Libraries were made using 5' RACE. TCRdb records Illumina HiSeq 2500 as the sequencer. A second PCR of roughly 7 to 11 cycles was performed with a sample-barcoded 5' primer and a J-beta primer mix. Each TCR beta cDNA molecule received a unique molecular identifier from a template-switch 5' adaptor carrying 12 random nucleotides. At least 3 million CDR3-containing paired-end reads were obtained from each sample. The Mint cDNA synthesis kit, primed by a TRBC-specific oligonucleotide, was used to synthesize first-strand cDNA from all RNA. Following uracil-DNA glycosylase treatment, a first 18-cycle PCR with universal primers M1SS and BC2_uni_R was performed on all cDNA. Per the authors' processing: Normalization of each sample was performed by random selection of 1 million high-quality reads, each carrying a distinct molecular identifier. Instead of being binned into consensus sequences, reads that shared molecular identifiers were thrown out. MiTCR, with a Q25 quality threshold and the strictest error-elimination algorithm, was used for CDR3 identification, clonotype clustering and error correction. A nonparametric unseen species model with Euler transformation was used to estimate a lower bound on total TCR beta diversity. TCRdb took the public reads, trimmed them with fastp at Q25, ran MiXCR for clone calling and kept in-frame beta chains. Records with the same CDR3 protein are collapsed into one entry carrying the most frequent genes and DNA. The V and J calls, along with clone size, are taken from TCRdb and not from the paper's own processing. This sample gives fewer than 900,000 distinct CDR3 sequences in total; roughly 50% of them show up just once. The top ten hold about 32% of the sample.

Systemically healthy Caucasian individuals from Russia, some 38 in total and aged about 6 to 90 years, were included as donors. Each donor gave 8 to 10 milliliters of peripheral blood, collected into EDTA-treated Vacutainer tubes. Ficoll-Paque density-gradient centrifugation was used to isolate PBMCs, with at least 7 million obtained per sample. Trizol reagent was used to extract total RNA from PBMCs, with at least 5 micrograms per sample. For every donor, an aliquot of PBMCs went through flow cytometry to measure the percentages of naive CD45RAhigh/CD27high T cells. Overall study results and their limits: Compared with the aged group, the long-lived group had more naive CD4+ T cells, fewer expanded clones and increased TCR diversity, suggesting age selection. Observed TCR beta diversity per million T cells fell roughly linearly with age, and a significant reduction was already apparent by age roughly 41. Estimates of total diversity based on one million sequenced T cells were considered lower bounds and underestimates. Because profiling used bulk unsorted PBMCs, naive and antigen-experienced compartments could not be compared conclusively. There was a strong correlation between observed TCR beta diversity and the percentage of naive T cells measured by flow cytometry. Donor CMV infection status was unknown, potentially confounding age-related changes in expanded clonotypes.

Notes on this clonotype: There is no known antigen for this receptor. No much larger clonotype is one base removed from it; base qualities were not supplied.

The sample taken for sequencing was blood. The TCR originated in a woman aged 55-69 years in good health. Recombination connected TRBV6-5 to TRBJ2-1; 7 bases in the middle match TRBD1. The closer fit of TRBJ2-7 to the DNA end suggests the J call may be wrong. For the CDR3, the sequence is CASRREGASSYNEQYF. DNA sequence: TGTGCCAGCAGACGTGAGGGGGCCAGCTCCTACAATGAGCAGTACTTC.